This T cell receptor (beta chain) emerged from a study of blood T cell repertoires in COVID-19. Authors' analysis steps: Nucleated cell counts were estimated from reference gene primer amplification. Profiling relied on immunoSEQ multiplex PCR, and the TCRdb table lists in-frame clones only, not all of them. V, J and clone size reflect that table, while D and trimming were determined from the DNA. The table records tens of thousands of clones, roughly 90% of them present only once. The origin of this receptor is a woman aged 60-75 years with acute or convalescent COVID-19. The sequenced material came from peripheral blood.

The CDR3 protein is CASSLGTTGQETQYF. CDR3 bases: TGTGCCAGCAGCTTGGGTACGACTGGCCAGGAGACCCAGTACTTC. The gene calls are TRBV5-4 and TRBJ2-5; D is unresolved. The V end lost 0 bases, the J end lost 5 bases, and 14 bases lay between the germline ends. The CDR3 consists of 15 residues. The germline CDR1 and CDR2 sequences are SGHNT and YYREEE (reference sequence).